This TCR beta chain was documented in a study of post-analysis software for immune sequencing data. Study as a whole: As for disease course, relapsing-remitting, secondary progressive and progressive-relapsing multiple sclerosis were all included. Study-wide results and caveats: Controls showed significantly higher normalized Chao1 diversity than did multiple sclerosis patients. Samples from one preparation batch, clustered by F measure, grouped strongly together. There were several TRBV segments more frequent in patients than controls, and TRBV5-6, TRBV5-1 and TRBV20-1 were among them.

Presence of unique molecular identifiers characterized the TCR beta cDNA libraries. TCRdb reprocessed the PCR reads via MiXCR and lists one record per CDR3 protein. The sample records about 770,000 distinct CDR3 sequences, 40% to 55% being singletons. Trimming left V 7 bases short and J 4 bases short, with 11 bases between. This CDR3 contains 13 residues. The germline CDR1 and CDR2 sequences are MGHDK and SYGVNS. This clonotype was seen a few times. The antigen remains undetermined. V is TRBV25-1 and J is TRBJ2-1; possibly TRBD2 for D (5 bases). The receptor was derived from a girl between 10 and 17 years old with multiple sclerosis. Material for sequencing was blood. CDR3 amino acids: CASTEGSYNEQFF. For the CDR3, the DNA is TGTGCCAGCACCGAGGGTTCTTACAATGAGCAGTTCTTC.